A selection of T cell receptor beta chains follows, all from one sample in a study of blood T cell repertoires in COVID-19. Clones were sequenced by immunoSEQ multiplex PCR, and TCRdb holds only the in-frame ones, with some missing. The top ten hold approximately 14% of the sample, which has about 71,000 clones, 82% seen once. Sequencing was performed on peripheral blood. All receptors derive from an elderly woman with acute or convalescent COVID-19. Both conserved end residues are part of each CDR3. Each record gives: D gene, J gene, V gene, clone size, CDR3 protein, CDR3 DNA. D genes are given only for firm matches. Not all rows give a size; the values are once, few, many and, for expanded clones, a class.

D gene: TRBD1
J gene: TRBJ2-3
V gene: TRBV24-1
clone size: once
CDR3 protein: CATSEGQGARDTQYF
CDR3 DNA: TGTGCCACCAGTGAGGGACAGGGGGCGCGCGATACGCAGTATTTT

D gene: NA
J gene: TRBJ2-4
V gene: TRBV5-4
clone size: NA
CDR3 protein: CASSPMGPQNIQYF
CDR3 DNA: TGTGCCAGCAGCCCGATGGGGCCGCAAAACATTCAGTACTTC

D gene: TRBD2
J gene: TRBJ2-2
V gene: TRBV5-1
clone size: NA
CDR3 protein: CASSLVPLAANTGELFF
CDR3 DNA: TGCGCCAGCAGCTTGGTCCCCCTAGCGGCGAACACCGGGGAGCTGTTTTTT

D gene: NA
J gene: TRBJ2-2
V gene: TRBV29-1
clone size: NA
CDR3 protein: CSAGTTRTGELFF
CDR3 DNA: TGCAGCGCCGGGACAACCCGGACCGGGGAGCTGTTTTTT

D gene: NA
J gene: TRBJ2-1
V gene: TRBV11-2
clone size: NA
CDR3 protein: CASSFSSSYNEQFF
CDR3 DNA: TGTGCCAGCAGCTTCTCGAGCTCCTACAATGAGCAGTTCTTC

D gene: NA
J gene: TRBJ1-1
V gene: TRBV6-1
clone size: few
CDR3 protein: CASSDFGGGPFYVTEAFF
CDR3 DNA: TGTGCCAGTAGTGACTTCGGGGGGGGCCCATTTTATGTCACTGAAGCTTTCTTT

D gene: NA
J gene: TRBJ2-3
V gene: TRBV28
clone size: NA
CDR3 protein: CASSFPSRGTDTQYF
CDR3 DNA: TGTGCCAGCAGTTTTCCCTCCCGGGGCACAGATACGCAGTATTTT

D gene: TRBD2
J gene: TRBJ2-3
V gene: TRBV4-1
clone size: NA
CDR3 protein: CASSQGPLAGGYTDTQYF
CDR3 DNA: TGCGCCAGCAGCCAAGGACCCCTAGCGGGAGGGTACACAGATACGCAGTATTTT

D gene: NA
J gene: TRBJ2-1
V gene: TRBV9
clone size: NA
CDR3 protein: CASSVANPGHGKFF
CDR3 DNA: TGTGCCAGCAGCGTAGCCAACCCGGGACACGGGAAGTTCTTC

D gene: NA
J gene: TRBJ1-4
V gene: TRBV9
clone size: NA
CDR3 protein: CASSQGGTNEKLFF
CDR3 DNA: TGTGCCAGCAGCCAAGGGGGAACTAATGAAAAACTGTTTTTT

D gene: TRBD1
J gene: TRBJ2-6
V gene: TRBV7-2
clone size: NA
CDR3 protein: CASSFRQGQANVLTF
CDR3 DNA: TGTGCCAGCAGCTTCAGACAGGGACAGGCCAACGTCCTGACTTTC

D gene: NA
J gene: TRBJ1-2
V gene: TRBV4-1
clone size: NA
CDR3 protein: CASSQGRQVLNYGYTF
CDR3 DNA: TGCGCCAGCAGCCAAGGGCGCCAGGTCTTAAACTATGGCTACACCTTC

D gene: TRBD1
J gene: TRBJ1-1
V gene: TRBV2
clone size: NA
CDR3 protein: CASTDRGRDAFF
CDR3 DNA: TGTGCCAGCACCGACAGGGGAAGGGATGCTTTCTTT

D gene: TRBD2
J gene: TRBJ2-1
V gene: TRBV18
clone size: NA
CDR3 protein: CASSPRLADRYNEQFF
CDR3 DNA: TGTGCCAGCTCACCCCGACTAGCGGATAGATACAATGAGCAGTTCTTC

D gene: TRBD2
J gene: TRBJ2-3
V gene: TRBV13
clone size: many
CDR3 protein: CASSLVLAGSRTQYF
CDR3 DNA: TGTGCCAGCAGCTTAGTTCTAGCGGGAAGTAGAACGCAGTATTTT

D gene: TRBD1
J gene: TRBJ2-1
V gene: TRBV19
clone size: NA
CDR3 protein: CASSTGQGAKFSYNEQFF
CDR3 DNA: TGTGCCAGTAGTACGGGACAGGGGGCAAAGTTCTCCTACAATGAGCAGTTCTTC

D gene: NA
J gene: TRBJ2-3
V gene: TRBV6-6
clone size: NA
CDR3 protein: CASSYGWGAQYF
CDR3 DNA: TGTGCCAGCAGTTACGGTTGGGGGGCGCAGTATTTT

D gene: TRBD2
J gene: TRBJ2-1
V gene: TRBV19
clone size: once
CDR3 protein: CASTSTSGRTYNEQFF
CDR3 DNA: TGTGCCAGTACCTCCACTAGCGGGCGAACCTACAATGAGCAGTTCTTC

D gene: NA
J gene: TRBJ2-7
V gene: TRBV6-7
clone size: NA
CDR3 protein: CASSPANSSYEQYF
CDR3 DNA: TGTGCCAGCAGTCCCGCCAACAGCTCCTACGAGCAGTACTTC

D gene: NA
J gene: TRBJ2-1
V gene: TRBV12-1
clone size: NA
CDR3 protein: CASSKPSFRGTQLGSSYNEQFF
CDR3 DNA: TGTGCCAGCAGCAAACCCTCCTTCCGAGGGACTCAACTAGGCAGCTCCTACAATGAGCAGTTCTTC

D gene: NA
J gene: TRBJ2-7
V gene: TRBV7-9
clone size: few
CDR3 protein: CASSLSPTGAYEQYF
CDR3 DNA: TGTGCCAGCAGCTTAAGTCCCACGGGTGCCTACGAGCAGTACTTC

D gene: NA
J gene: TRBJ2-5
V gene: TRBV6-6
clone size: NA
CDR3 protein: CASRPPRGGPTAYF
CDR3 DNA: TGTGCCAGCAGACCTCCCCGAGGGGGTCCGACCGCTTACTTC

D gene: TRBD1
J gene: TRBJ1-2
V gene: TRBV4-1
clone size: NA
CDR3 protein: CASSPPRGQGAKYYGYTF
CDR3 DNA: TGCGCCAGCAGCCCACCCCGGGGACAGGGGGCCAAGTACTATGGCTACACCTTC

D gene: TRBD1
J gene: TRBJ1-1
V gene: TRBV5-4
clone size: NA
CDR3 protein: CASSPGQGMNTEAFF
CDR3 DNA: TGTGCCAGCAGCCCGGGACAGGGAATGAACACTGAAGCTTTCTTT

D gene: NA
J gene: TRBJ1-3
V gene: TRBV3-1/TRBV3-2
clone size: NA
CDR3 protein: CASSPPGGNTIYF
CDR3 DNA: TGTGCCAGCAGCCCCCCCGGTGGAAACACCATATATTTT

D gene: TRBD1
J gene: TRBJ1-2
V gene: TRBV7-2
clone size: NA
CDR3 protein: CASTPRQGVRGYTF
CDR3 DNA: TGTGCCAGCACTCCACGGCAGGGGGTTCGGGGCTACACCTTC

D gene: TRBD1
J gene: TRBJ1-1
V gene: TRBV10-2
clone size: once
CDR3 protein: CASSVGTGRTEAFF
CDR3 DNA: TGCGCCAGCAGTGTAGGGACAGGGCGAACTGAAGCTTTCTTT

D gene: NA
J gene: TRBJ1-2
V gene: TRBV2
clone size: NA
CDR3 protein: CASGFAGDYTF
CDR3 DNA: TGTGCCAGCGGGTTTGCGGGCGACTACACCTTC

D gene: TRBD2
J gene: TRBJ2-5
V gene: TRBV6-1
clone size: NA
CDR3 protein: CASSVAGGPQETQYF
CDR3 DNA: TGTGCCAGCAGTGTAGCGGGAGGGCCCCAAGAGACCCAGTACTTC

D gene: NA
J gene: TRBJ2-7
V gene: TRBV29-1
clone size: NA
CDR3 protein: CSVAGSLTLALYEQYF
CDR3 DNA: TGCAGCGTTGCAGGGTCGCTAACGCTGGCCCTCTACGAGCAGTACTTC

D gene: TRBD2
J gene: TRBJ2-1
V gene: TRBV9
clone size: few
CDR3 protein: CASSVGRLAGVNEQFF
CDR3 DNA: TGTGCCAGCAGCGTAGGTAGACTAGCGGGAGTAAATGAGCAGTTCTTC